A single sample is the source of the 16 T cell receptor beta chains below, sequenced in a study of cytomegalovirus exposure and HLA in healthy donors. The primer mix had 60 Vbeta and 13 Jbeta primers. Some clones are missing from TCRdb's copy, which holds only in-frame ones; the method was immunoSEQ multiplex PCR. The table has some 200,000 clones, 82% seen once. Source material: PBMCs. These receptors all stem from a middle-aged woman in good health and CMV-seronegative.

V and J are TRBV9 and TRBJ1-2; D is perhaps TRBD1 (6 bases). The CDR3 length is 16 residues. V lost 4 bases to trimming and J lost 5 bases, with 21 bases between them. From germline, CDR1 is SGDLS and CDR2 YYNGEE. The CDR3 coding sequence is TGTGCCAGCAGCCCCCTCTCAGGACAGTACCCGTATGGCTACACCTTC. As protein: CASSPLSGQYPYGYTF. Filled out from reference TRBV9 and TRBJ1-2, the complete variable domain reads DSGVTQTPKHLITATGQRVTLRCSPRSGDLSVYWYQQSLDQGLQFLIQYYNGEERAKGNILERFSAQQFPDLHSELNLSSLELGDSALYFCASSPLSGQYPYGYTFGSGTRLTVV.

The genes are TRBV2 and TRBJ1-1; perhaps TRBD1 as D (6 bases). Germline values: CDR1 SNHLY, CDR2 FYNNEI. The CDR3 contains 14 residues. V lost 4 bases, J lost 1 base, and 10 bases lay in between. For the CDR3, the DNA is TGTGCCAGCAGTGTACAGGGTTCGAACACTGAAGCTTTCTTT. Protein product: CASSVQGSNTEAFF.

This clone has only a few counts. The chain couples TRBV25-1 to TRBJ2-7, with 7 bases fitting TRBD1. V was pared by 3 bases and J by 3 bases, with 8 bases of the junction left unmatched. The CDR3 runs 15 residues. Germline V gives CDR1 MGHDK, CDR2 SYGVNS. The CDR3 loop is CASSDPTGAIYEQYF. Here the CDR3 DNA reads TGTGCCAGCAGTGACCCAACAGGGGCCATCTACGAGCAGTACTTC.

The V and J genes are TRBV10-3 and TRBJ1-1, with D unclear. Trimming took off 7 bases at V and 4 bases at J, with 13 bases between the two ends. The CDR3 has 13 residues. In germline, CDR1 is ENHRY, CDR2 SYGVKD. CDR3 region: CAIMGTSFTEAFF. In nucleotides, the CDR3 is TGTGCCATCATGGGCACTTCCTTCACTGAAGCTTTCTTT.

The chain recombines TRBV30 with TRBJ2-3; 12 bases line up with TRBD1. There are 15 residues in the CDR3. The germline CDR1 and CDR2 sequences are GTSNPN and SVGIG (reference sequence). V lost 3 bases to trimming and J lost 4 bases; unmatched junction nucleotides: 5. The CDR3 DNA sequence: TGTGCCTGGAGCCGGGACAGGGGGCGGGCAGATACGCAGTATTTT. It specifies CAWSRDRGRADTQYF.

The V call is TRBV18, the J call TRBJ2-2; weak D call: TRBD2 (7 bases). The CDR3 runs 16 residues. Germline CDR1 reads KGHSH; CDR2 reads LQKENI. Trimming took off 3 bases at V and 4 bases at J, with 15 bases between the two ends. CDR3 coding DNA: TGTGCCAGCTCACCGATACAGGGCGGGAGCACCGGGGAGCTGTTTTTT. Translating it yields CASSPIQGGSTGELFF.

The V call is TRBV11-2, the J call TRBJ2-2; maybe TRBD1 (6 bases). The CDR3 length is 12 residues. Trimming cost V 9 bases and J 5 bases, with 10 bases left between them. Germline loops: CDR1 SGHAT, CDR2 FQNNGV. The CDR3 protein is CARQGLTGELFF. In nucleotides, the CDR3 is TGTGCCAGACAGGGTCTAACCGGGGAGCTGTTTTTT.

This clone was detected only once. The chain is built from TRBV7-6 and TRBJ2-5; 12 positions match TRBD2. V trimming: 5 bases; J trimming: 0 bases; junction bases outside the gene matches: 10. Germline CDR1 reads SGHVS; CDR2 reads FNYEAQ. The CDR3 spans 18 residues. This CDR3 is CASSQWTLAGGYQETQYF. The CDR3 coding sequence is TGTGCCAGCAGCCAATGGACTCTAGCGGGAGGGTACCAAGAGACCCAGTACTTC.

This clone was recorded once. The chain couples TRBV28 to TRBJ1-5, with a possible D match to TRBD1 (6 bases). The germline gives CDR1 MDHEN, CDR2 SYDVKM. With 1 base removed from V and 5 bases from J, the gap between germline ends came to 12 bases. The CDR3 has 15 amino acids. The CDR3 bases are TGTGCCAGCAGTTTATTACAAACAGGGTATCAGCCCCAGCATTTT. Protein product: CASSLLQTGYQPQHF.

The V call is TRBV5-4, the J call TRBJ2-3; no reliable D call. V lost 0 bases and J lost 5, with 7 bases in between. This CDR3 has 13 residues. CDR1 and CDR2 from the germline V gene are SGHNT and YYREEE (reference sequence). The CDR3 DNA follows: TGTGCCAGCAGCTTGGAAGTTAGAGATACGCAGTATTTT. It is translated as CASSLEVRDTQYF. Filled out from reference TRBV5-4 and TRBJ2-3, the complete variable domain reads ETGVTQSPTHLIKTRGQQVTLRCSSQSGHNTVSWYQQALGQGPQFIFQYYREEENGRGNFPPRFSGLQFPNYSSELNVNALELDDSALYLCASSLEVRDTQYFGPGTRLTVL.

This rearrangement joins TRBV7-9 to TRBJ2-7, with TRBD2 matching 16 bases. The CDR3 has 17 amino acids. Germline values: CDR1 SEHNR, CDR2 FQNEAQ (reference sequence). The V gene end was trimmed by 3 bases and the J gene end by 5 bases; junction bases not matched to a gene: 7. CDR3 sequence: CASSLGLAGGPGDEQYF. CDR3 in DNA: TGTGCCAGCAGCTTGGGACTAGCGGGAGGGCCGGGGGACGAGCAGTACTTC. The whole variable domain, remainder taken from reference TRBV7-9 and TRBJ2-7, is DTGVSQNPRHKITKRGQNVTFRCDPISEHNRLYWYRQTLGQGPEFLTYFQNEAQLEKSRLLSDRFSAERPKGSFSTLEIQRTEQGDSAMYLCASSLGLAGGPGDEQYFGPGTRLTVT.

The V gene is TRBV9, the J gene TRBJ2-7; weak D call: TRBD1 (5 bases). Trimming stripped 7 bases from V and 3 bases from J, with 11 bases between. The CDR3 extends over 12 amino acids. Germline CDR1 is SGDLS and CDR2 is YYNGEE. Written as DNA, the CDR3 is TGTGCCAGCGGAAGGGGTGACTACGAGCAGTACTTC. Translated: CASGRGDYEQYF.

V and J are TRBV19 and TRBJ2-3; the match to TRBD2 covers 11 bases. In germline, CDR1 is LNHDA, CDR2 SQIVND (reference sequence). The CDR3 is 15 residues long. With V trimmed by 1 base and J by 6 bases, 3 bases remained unmatched. The CDR3 here is CASSIGLAGYDTQYF. The DNA of the CDR3 is TGTGCCAGTAGTATAGGACTAGCGGGATATGATACGCAGTATTTT.

In this sample, this clone turned up a few times. J is TRBJ2-3 and V is TRBV6-5; 7 bases are shared with TRBD2. The V gene's germline CDR1 is MNHEY and CDR2 SVGAGI. CDR3 length: 14 amino acids. V was pared by 6 bases and J by 0 bases, with 3 bases of the junction left unmatched. The CDR3 DNA reads TGTGCCAGCAGGGTAGCGGGCAGCACAGATACGCAGTATTTT. It yields the protein CASRVAGSTDTQYF.

This clone has a handful of counts. The chain links TRBV27 to TRBJ2-1; 7 nucleotides align to TRBD1. CDR1 is MNHEY, CDR2 SMNVEV, per germline (reference sequence). The CDR3 has 13 amino acids. V was pared by 6 bases and J by 4 bases, with 3 bases of the junction left unmatched. The CDR3 loop reads CASSRDSYNEQFF. As DNA, the CDR3 is TGTGCCAGCAGCCGGGACAGTTACAATGAGCAGTTCTTC.

CDR3 coding DNA: TGTGCCAGCAGACTAGCGAGCTCCTACAATGAGCAGTTCTTC. This encodes CASRLASSYNEQFF. This chain uses TRBV27 with TRBJ2-1, with TRBD2 matching over 7 bases. Per the germline V gene, CDR1 is MNHEY and CDR2 is SMNVEV (reference sequence). V shed 6 bases, J shed 0 bases, and the junction held 2 bases outside the gene matches. This CDR3 region has 14 residues.